This TCR beta chain was observed in a study of T-cell reconstitution after alpha-beta-depleted transplantation in children. General study points: Several hundred rapidly expanded clones from non-depleted graft cells reportedly supplied alpha-beta T cells about two months post-transplant. Elevated TCRbeta diversity at day 60 was traced, in some patients, to surviving recipient T cells and thymic progenitors. Once a year had passed after transplant, T-cell counts and diversity came mostly from newly produced T cells.

Germline trimming cut 1 base from V and 7 bases from J; bases unmatched to any gene: 5. CDR1 KGHDR and CDR2 SFDVKD come from the germline V gene. The CDR3 covers 15 residues. This clonotype was seen only a few times. Its antigen is unidentified. Unique molecular identifiers were incorporated into the prepared TCRbeta library. TCRdb recomputed calls from the PCR reads with MiXCR, one row per CDR3 protein. The table has about 98,000 distinct CDR3 sequences, 20% to 30% seen once. The gene calls are TRBV24-1 and TRBJ2-1; 8 nucleotides agree with TRBD1. Sequenced material: PBMCs, taken before TCRalphabeta/CD19-depleted stem cell transplant. The sequence came from a boy aged 2 to 10 with acute lymphoblastic leukemia, due to receive a stem cell transplant. The chain's CDR3 is CATSDFQGARNEQFF. The CDR3, as DNA: TGTGCCACCAGTGATTTCCAGGGGGCGCGTAATGAGCAGTTCTTC.